The following is a TCR beta chain sequence with its context. These data are taken from a study of blood T cell repertoires in COVID-19. Background on the study: Samples taken during acute and convalescent COVID-19 were collected in the United States, Italy and Spain. T cells, B-cell-depleted T cells, or PBMCs supplied cDNA or gDNA.

Germline trimming cut 4 bases from V and 3 bases from J; bases unmatched to any gene: 6. The CDR3 is 14 amino acids. Germline CDR1 reads MGHDK; CDR2 reads SYGVNS. Authors' data handling: Amplified reference gene primers provided the basis for estimating nucleated cell counts. TCRdb's table, derived via immunoSEQ multiplex PCR, lists solely in-frame clones and lacks some. D and trimming were read from the DNA, whereas the V and J calls and clone size are those reported in that table. Here the sample spans 130,000 to 150,000 clones, 84% being singletons. Sequenced input: peripheral blood. The J gene is TRBJ2-7, the V gene TRBV25-1, with 7 bases lining up with TRBD2. This sequence was found in a human donor in a cohort sampled during active COVID-19. The DNA for the CDR3 is TGTGCCAGCAGTGGGGTCGGGGGGATCTACGAGCAGTACTTC. It yields the protein CASSGVGGIYEQYF.